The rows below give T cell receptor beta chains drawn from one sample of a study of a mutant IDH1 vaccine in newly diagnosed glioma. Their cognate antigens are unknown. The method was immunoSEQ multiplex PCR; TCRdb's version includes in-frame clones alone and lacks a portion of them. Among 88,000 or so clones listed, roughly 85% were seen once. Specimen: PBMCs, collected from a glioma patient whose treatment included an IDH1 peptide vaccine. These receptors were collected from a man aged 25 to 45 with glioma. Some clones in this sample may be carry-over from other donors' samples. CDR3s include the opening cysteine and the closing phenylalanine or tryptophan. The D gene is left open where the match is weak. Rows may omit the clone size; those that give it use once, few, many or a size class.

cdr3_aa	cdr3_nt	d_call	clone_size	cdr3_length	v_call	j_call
CASSLWEGSEQYF	TGTGCCAGCAGCCTTTGGGAGGGTTCGGAGCAGTACTTC	TRBD2	-	13	TRBV9	TRBJ2-7
CASSLAVIANYGYTF	TGTGCCAGCAGCTTAGCGGTGATTGCTAACTATGGCTACACCTTC	-	-	15	TRBV7-9	TRBJ1-2
CASSAGTGHFTQYF	TGTGCCAGCAGTGCCGGGACAGGGCATTTTACGCAGTATTTT	TRBD1	once	14	TRBV7-2	TRBJ2-3
CASSPDSDRVYGYTF	TGCGCCAGCAGCCCGGACTCCGACAGGGTCTATGGCTACACCTTC	TRBD1	-	15	TRBV4-3	TRBJ1-2
CATSSMVTAPRYEQYF	TGTGCCACCAGCTCTATGGTGACGGCACCTAGGTACGAGCAGTACTTC	-	-	16	TRBV15	TRBJ2-7
CASSFGGNEQYF	TGCGCCAGCAGCTTCGGGGGGAACGAGCAGTACTTC	TRBD2	-	12	TRBV5-1	TRBJ2-7
CASSIGQNQPQHF	TGTGCCAGTAGTATCGGTCAGAATCAGCCCCAGCATTTT	-	-	13	TRBV19	TRBJ1-5
CAISESQGGVSSGGYTF	TGTGCCATCAGTGAGTCCCAGGGTGGAGTAAGCTCGGGTGGCTACACCTTC	-	-	17	TRBV10-3	TRBJ1-2
CASSGDRASAGNQPQHF	TGTGCCAGCAGTGGGGACAGGGCCTCCGCGGGCAATCAGCCCCAGCATTTT	TRBD1	-	17	TRBV28	TRBJ1-5
CASSFFEVGQGTVNTEAFF	TGTGCCAGCAGCTTTTTTGAGGTCGGCCAGGGAACAGTGAACACTGAAGCTTTCTTT	-	-	19	TRBV7-6	TRBJ1-1
CASSDRTGDQPQHF	TGTGCCAGTAGTGACCGGACAGGAGATCAGCCCCAGCATTTT	TRBD1	-	14	TRBV19	TRBJ1-5
CAWSVRPDSLYGYTF	TGTGCCTGGAGTGTACGACCGGACAGTCTTTATGGCTACACCTTC	-	-	15	TRBV30	TRBJ1-2
CASSLGPRDEQFF	TGCGCCAGCAGCTTGGGACCCAGGGATGAGCAGTTCTTC	-	-	13	TRBV5-1	TRBJ2-1
CAIAGTGSDTQYF	TGTGCCATCGCCGGGACAGGGTCAGATACGCAGTATTTT	TRBD1	once	13	TRBV10-3	TRBJ2-3
CASRTGSSYEQYF	TGTGCCAGCAGGACAGGGTCCTCCTACGAGCAGTACTTC	TRBD1	-	13	TRBV28	TRBJ2-7
CASSASARPRETQYF	TGTGCCAGCAGCGCCAGCGCACGTCCTAGGGAGACCCAGTACTTC	-	-	15	TRBV9	TRBJ2-5
CASSSWGVETQYF	TGTGCCAGCAGCTCCTGGGGCGTAGAGACCCAGTACTTC	-	-	13	TRBV11-2	TRBJ2-5
CAISDQGKGLFF	TGTGCCATCAGTGATCAGGGGAAAGGACTGTTTTTT	-	few	12	TRBV10-3	TRBJ1-4
CASRFGLAGGLSGANVLTF	TGTGCCAGCAGGTTCGGACTAGCGGGAGGACTCTCTGGGGCCAACGTCCTGACTTTC	TRBD2	-	19	TRBV2	TRBJ2-6
CASSYFAGGDTQYF	TGTGCCAGCAGTTACTTCGCGGGAGGAGATACGCAGTATTTT	TRBD2	-	14	TRBV6-5	TRBJ2-3
CASARSGDSGNTIYF	TGCGCCAGTGCCCGGTCAGGAGATTCTGGAAACACCATATATTTT	-	-	15	TRBV5-1	TRBJ1-3
CSVRSRATYEQYF	TGCAGCGTCCGGAGCAGGGCAACCTACGAGCAGTACTTC	-	-	13	TRBV29-1	TRBJ2-7
CAISLRTTYEQYF	TGTGCCATCAGTCTCCGGACAACCTACGAGCAGTACTTC	-	-	13	TRBV10-3	TRBJ2-7
CAWSVFQEEKFGTDTQYF	TGTGCCTGGAGTGTATTTCAGGAAGAGAAGTTTGGCACAGATACGCAGTATTTT	-	-	18	TRBV30	TRBJ2-3
CASQLQTGLTDTQYF	TGCGCCAGCCAATTACAGACAGGGCTCACAGATACGCAGTATTTT	TRBD1	-	15	TRBV5-1	TRBJ2-3
CASSIGQGRTEAFF	TGTGCCAGTAGTATAGGCCAGGGACGAACTGAAGCTTTCTTT	-	-	14	TRBV19	TRBJ1-1
CASSDRDREKLFF	TGTGCCAGCAGTGATCGGGACAGAGAAAAACTGTTTTTT	TRBD1	few	13	TRBV2	TRBJ1-4
CAWNAGRDSYEQYF	TGTGCCTGGAACGCGGGGAGGGACTCCTACGAGCAGTACTTC	TRBD2	-	14	TRBV30	TRBJ2-7
CASSLGQLSSYNEQFF	TGCGCCAGCAGCTTAGGACAGTTAAGCTCCTACAATGAGCAGTTCTTC	-	-	16	TRBV5-1	TRBJ2-1
CASSFAQTGNTEAFF	TGCGCCAGCAGCTTCGCGCAAACAGGGAACACTGAAGCTTTCTTT	-	-	15	TRBV5-1	TRBJ1-1
CASSPSTLLTGGYTF	TGTGCCAGCTCACCGTCCACCCTCTTAACAGGGGGCTACACCTTC	-	once	15	TRBV18	TRBJ1-2
CAIQTSGRGELFF	TGTGCCATTCAGACTAGCGGCCGCGGGGAGCTGTTTTTT	TRBD2	few	13	TRBV28	TRBJ2-2
CASSADPWAREGAQYF	TGTGCCAGCAGCGCCGACCCATGGGCCCGGGAGGGAGCGCAGTATTTT	TRBD2	-	16	TRBV9	TRBJ2-3
CAASGSTDTQYF	TGTGCAGCTAGCGGGAGCACAGATACGCAGTATTTT	TRBD2	-	12	TRBV6-5	TRBJ2-3
CASSLGQQNIQYF	TGTGCCAGCAGCCTGGGACAGCAAAACATTCAGTACTTC	TRBD1	-	13	TRBV11-2	TRBJ2-4
CASSFGTGPGTEAFF	TGTGCCAGCAGCTTTGGAACGGGACCGGGGACTGAAGCTTTCTTT	-	-	15	TRBV5-5	TRBJ1-1
CAISEEGGGLPQHF	TGTGCCATCAGTGAGGAGGGGGGGGGTCTGCCCCAGCATTTT	-	-	14	TRBV10-3	TRBJ1-5
CASPRGLKGRGKNIQYF	TGTGCCAGTCCTCGAGGATTAAAGGGTAGGGGCAAAAACATTCAGTACTTC	-	-	17	TRBV19	TRBJ2-4
CASSSGQGEGEKLFF	TGTGCCAGCAGTTCGGGACAGGGAGAGGGTGAAAAACTGTTTTTT	TRBD1	-	15	TRBV28	TRBJ1-4
CAISVKDRGSDTQYF	TGTGCCATCAGTGTTAAGGACAGGGGTTCAGATACGCAGTATTTT	TRBD1	once	15	TRBV10-3	TRBJ2-3
CASSLWGGYNSPLHF	TGTGCCAGCAGCTTGTGGGGGGGTTATAATTCACCCCTCCACTTT	-	few	15	TRBV5-8	TRBJ1-6
CASSLDYEQYF	TGTGCCAGCAGCTTAGACTACGAGCAGTACTTC	-	-	11	TRBV5-4	TRBJ2-7
CASSYPGQKNIQYF	TGTGCCAGCAGTTACCCGGGACAGAAAAACATTCAGTACTTC	TRBD1	-	14	TRBV6-6	TRBJ2-4
CASSSRGTGTYEQYF	TGTGCCAGCAGCTCTCGAGGGACAGGTACCTACGAGCAGTACTTC	TRBD1	-	15	TRBV7-9	TRBJ2-7
CASSAGGASQPQHF	TGTGCCAGCTCAGCAGGGGGCGCAAGTCAGCCCCAGCATTTT	TRBD1	-	14	TRBV18	TRBJ1-5